Listed below are T cell receptor beta chains from one sample, sequenced in a study of T-cell reconstitution after alpha-beta-depleted transplantation in children. TCRdb re-called the PCR reads through MiXCR, storing one row per CDR3 protein. The sample has a few hundred thousand distinct CDR3 sequences, more than 20% seen once; the top ten hold around 4.8%. This specimen consisted of PBMCs, mostly from graft donor cells, obtained 360 days after TCRalphabeta/CD19-depleted stem cell transplant. Receptor source: a female patient aged 2 to 10 who had a stem cell transplant for congenital amegakaryocytic thrombocytopenia, so the T cells may come from the graft donor. The CDR3 runs from the conserved cysteine through the conserved F or W. D genes are given only for firm matches. Rows may omit the clone size; those that give it use once, few, many or a size class.

D gene: NA; V gene: TRBV29-1; J gene: TRBJ2-2; clone size: NA; CDR3 protein: CSVVAGNGELFF; CDR3 DNA: TGCAGCGTTGTCGCGGGGAACGGGGAGCTGTTTTTT
D gene: NA; V gene: TRBV20-1; J gene: TRBJ2-3; clone size: NA; CDR3 protein: CSASPGLATDTQYF; CDR3 DNA: TGCAGTGCTAGCCCGGGACTTGCCACAGATACGCAGTATTTT
D gene: NA; V gene: TRBV24-1; J gene: TRBJ2-2; clone size: once; CDR3 protein: CATSDLRAGMDTGELFF; CDR3 DNA: TGTGCCACCAGTGATTTGCGGGCGGGGATGGACACCGGGGAGCTGTTTTTT
D gene: NA; V gene: TRBV5-1; J gene: TRBJ2-7; clone size: few; CDR3 protein: CASSLGGPDEQYF; CDR3 DNA: TGCGCCAGCAGCTTGGGAGGGCCGGACGAGCAGTACTTC
D gene: TRBD1; V gene: TRBV29-1; J gene: TRBJ1-2; clone size: few; CDR3 protein: CSVLFSAGQDGYTF; CDR3 DNA: TGCAGCGTTCTATTTTCCGCGGGACAGGATGGCTACACCTTC
D gene: NA; V gene: TRBV7-9; J gene: TRBJ2-1; clone size: NA; CDR3 protein: CASSPHRAGTYNEQFF; CDR3 DNA: TGTGCCAGCAGCCCGCACAGGGCAGGGACCTACAATGAGCAGTTCTTC
D gene: TRBD1; V gene: TRBV6-2/TRBV6-3; J gene: TRBJ2-7; clone size: NA; CDR3 protein: CASSWTGVDEQYF; CDR3 DNA: TGTGCCAGCAGTTGGACAGGGGTCGACGAGCAGTACTTC
D gene: NA; V gene: TRBV12-3/TRBV12-4; J gene: TRBJ1-3; clone size: many; CDR3 protein: CANTQVSGNTIYF; CDR3 DNA: TGTGCCAACACCCAGGTCTCTGGAAACACCATATATTTT
D gene: NA; V gene: TRBV4-2; J gene: TRBJ2-3; clone size: NA; CDR3 protein: CASSQGSDGDTQYF; CDR3 DNA: TGTGCCAGCAGCCAAGGATCTGATGGGGATACGCAGTATTTT
D gene: NA; V gene: TRBV28; J gene: TRBJ1-2; clone size: few; CDR3 protein: CASSPSPSRDYGYTF; CDR3 DNA: TGTGCCAGCAGCCCTTCACCGTCTCGGGACTATGGCTACACCTTC
D gene: NA; V gene: TRBV4-3; J gene: TRBJ2-7; clone size: NA; CDR3 protein: CASSLGLSGEQYF; CDR3 DNA: TGCGCCAGCAGCCTAGGGCTGTCGGGCGAGCAGTACTTC
D gene: NA; V gene: TRBV15; J gene: TRBJ2-3; clone size: once; CDR3 protein: CATIRDIPADTQYF; CDR3 DNA: TGTGCCACCATCAGAGATATACCTGCGGATACGCAGTATTTT
D gene: NA; V gene: TRBV10-3; J gene: TRBJ2-1; clone size: NA; CDR3 protein: CAISPGLGEQAYNEQFF; CDR3 DNA: TGTGCCATCAGTCCAGGGTTGGGGGAGCAGGCCTACAATGAGCAGTTCTTC
D gene: NA; V gene: TRBV30; J gene: TRBJ2-7; clone size: NA; CDR3 protein: CAWSWYRAEQYF; CDR3 DNA: TGTGCCTGGAGTTGGTACAGGGCCGAGCAGTACTTC
D gene: NA; V gene: TRBV5-1; J gene: TRBJ2-7; clone size: few; CDR3 protein: CASSVGVGSWPYEQYF; CDR3 DNA: TGCGCCAGCTCCGTGGGGGTGGGCTCCTGGCCTTACGAGCAGTACTTC
D gene: NA; V gene: TRBV5-5; J gene: TRBJ2-1; clone size: NA; CDR3 protein: CASSARGDSYNEQFF; CDR3 DNA: TGTGCCAGCAGTGCCAGGGGGGATTCCTACAATGAGCAGTTCTTC
D gene: TRBD1; V gene: TRBV5-1; J gene: TRBJ2-3; clone size: NA; CDR3 protein: CASSYGTGGSDTQYF; CDR3 DNA: TGCGCCAGCAGCTACGGGACAGGGGGATCAGATACGCAGTATTTT
D gene: TRBD2; V gene: TRBV12-3/TRBV12-4; J gene: TRBJ2-2; clone size: few; CDR3 protein: CASSFLSGGFGGELFF; CDR3 DNA: TGTGCCAGCAGTTTTCTTAGCGGGGGATTTGGCGGGGAGCTGTTTTTT
D gene: NA; V gene: TRBV4-2; J gene: TRBJ2-5; clone size: NA; CDR3 protein: CASSQEFLSSQETQYF; CDR3 DNA: TGTGCCAGCAGCCAAGAGTTTCTATCGTCCCAAGAGACCCAGTACTTC
D gene: TRBD2; V gene: TRBV10-3; J gene: TRBJ2-3; clone size: NA; CDR3 protein: CAISKTSGRTDTQYF; CDR3 DNA: TGTGCCATCAGCAAGACTAGCGGGAGGACAGATACGCAGTATTTT
D gene: TRBD1; V gene: TRBV15; J gene: TRBJ2-7; clone size: few; CDR3 protein: CATSRDPGQVLYEQYF; CDR3 DNA: TGTGCCACCAGCAGAGATCCCGGACAGGTCCTATACGAGCAGTACTTC
D gene: TRBD2; V gene: TRBV5-4; J gene: TRBJ2-1; clone size: few; CDR3 protein: CASRTPGTSNEQFF; CDR3 DNA: TGTGCCAGCAGGACCCCTGGGACTAGCAATGAGCAGTTCTTC
D gene: NA; V gene: TRBV4-1; J gene: TRBJ2-7; clone size: NA; CDR3 protein: CASSQDLVGGGCEQYF; CDR3 DNA: TGCGCCAGCAGCCAAGATCTGGTCGGGGGCGGGTGCGAGCAGTACTTC
D gene: NA; V gene: TRBV6-1; J gene: TRBJ1-5; clone size: NA; CDR3 protein: CASSLGGAEQPQHF; CDR3 DNA: TGTGCCAGCTCCCTTGGGGGGGCAGAACAGCCCCAGCATTTT
D gene: NA; V gene: TRBV28; J gene: TRBJ1-2; clone size: NA; CDR3 protein: CASSSRVNGYTF; CDR3 DNA: TGTGCCAGCAGTTCCAGGGTTAATGGCTACACCTTC
D gene: TRBD2; V gene: TRBV20-1; J gene: TRBJ2-3; clone size: few; CDR3 protein: CSARGEGRNTQYF; CDR3 DNA: TGCAGTGCTAGGGGGGAGGGGAGAAATACGCAGTATTTT
D gene: TRBD1; V gene: TRBV7-8; J gene: TRBJ2-1; clone size: NA; CDR3 protein: CASSGQGVEQFF; CDR3 DNA: TGTGCCAGCAGCGGTCAGGGGGTTGAGCAGTTCTTC
D gene: TRBD1; V gene: TRBV4-1; J gene: TRBJ1-5; clone size: few; CDR3 protein: CASSPDRRANQPQHF; CDR3 DNA: TGCGCCAGCAGCCCGGACAGGAGGGCGAATCAGCCCCAGCATTTT
D gene: NA; V gene: TRBV29-1; J gene: TRBJ2-1; clone size: few; CDR3 protein: CSYSTTGGGEQFF; CDR3 DNA: TGCAGCTACAGCACTACAGGGGGAGGGGAGCAGTTCTTC
D gene: NA; V gene: TRBV6-2/TRBV6-3; J gene: TRBJ2-1; clone size: NA; CDR3 protein: CASSYWRPLGNNEQFF; CDR3 DNA: TGTGCCAGCAGTTATTGGCGGCCATTGGGGAACAATGAGCAGTTCTTC
D gene: TRBD2; V gene: TRBV28; J gene: TRBJ2-3; clone size: NA; CDR3 protein: CASSPLSGTGDTQYF; CDR3 DNA: TGTGCCAGCAGCCCCCTGAGCGGGACTGGAGATACGCAGTATTTT
D gene: NA; V gene: TRBV4-2; J gene: TRBJ2-2; clone size: few; CDR3 protein: CASSQENAESTGELFF; CDR3 DNA: TGTGCCAGCAGCCAAGAAAACGCGGAAAGCACCGGGGAGCTGTTTTTT
D gene: NA; V gene: TRBV12-3/TRBV12-4; J gene: TRBJ1-4; clone size: NA; CDR3 protein: CASSFGRVGEKLFF; CDR3 DNA: TGTGCCAGCAGTTTCGGCAGGGTGGGAGAAAAACTGTTTTTT
D gene: NA; V gene: TRBV11-2; J gene: TRBJ2-3; clone size: NA; CDR3 protein: CASSLVGFPDTQYF; CDR3 DNA: TGTGCCAGCAGCTTAGTTGGTTTTCCAGATACGCAGTATTTT
D gene: NA; V gene: TRBV12-3/TRBV12-4; J gene: TRBJ1-3; clone size: NA; CDR3 protein: CASRWGEGNTIYF; CDR3 DNA: TGTGCCAGCAGATGGGGGGAGGGGAACACCATATATTTT
D gene: NA; V gene: TRBV20-1; J gene: TRBJ2-1; clone size: many; CDR3 protein: CSAVPDYVSYNEQFF; CDR3 DNA: TGCAGTGCTGTCCCCGACTACGTCTCCTACAATGAGCAGTTCTTC
D gene: NA; V gene: TRBV5-1; J gene: TRBJ2-2; clone size: NA; CDR3 protein: CASSPPAGTGELFF; CDR3 DNA: TGCGCCAGCAGCCCCCCGGCAGGGACGGGGGAGCTGTTTTTT
D gene: NA; V gene: TRBV6-2/TRBV6-3; J gene: TRBJ2-1; clone size: few; CDR3 protein: CASRQERPLPTYNEQFF; CDR3 DNA: TGTGCCAGCAGACAGGAGCGACCCCTCCCCACCTACAATGAGCAGTTCTTC
D gene: NA; V gene: TRBV12-3/TRBV12-4; J gene: TRBJ2-3; clone size: few; CDR3 protein: CASSFLLGLTDTQYF; CDR3 DNA: TGTGCCAGCAGTTTTCTGCTGGGTCTCACAGATACGCAGTATTTT
D gene: TRBD2; V gene: TRBV3-1; J gene: TRBJ2-1; clone size: NA; CDR3 protein: CASSRAGASNNEQFF; CDR3 DNA: TGTGCCAGCAGCCGAGCGGGGGCGTCAAACAATGAGCAGTTCTTC
D gene: TRBD1; V gene: TRBV24-1; J gene: TRBJ2-3; clone size: few; CDR3 protein: CATSDPGGSPADTQYF; CDR3 DNA: TGTGCCACCAGTGACCCAGGGGGCTCACCCGCAGATACGCAGTATTTT
D gene: TRBD2; V gene: TRBV10-3; J gene: TRBJ2-2; clone size: few; CDR3 protein: CAISQTSGRENTGELFF; CDR3 DNA: TGTGCCATCAGCCAAACGAGCGGGAGGGAGAACACCGGGGAGCTGTTTTTT
D gene: TRBD2; V gene: TRBV5-1; J gene: TRBJ2-7; clone size: few; CDR3 protein: CASSPWYLVTGGSYEQYF; CDR3 DNA: TGCGCCAGCAGCCCCTGGTATCTTGTCACGGGAGGCTCCTACGAGCAGTACTTC
D gene: NA; V gene: TRBV14; J gene: TRBJ2-5; clone size: NA; CDR3 protein: CASSALGGSHQETQYF; CDR3 DNA: TGTGCCAGCAGCGCTCTCGGCGGGTCCCACCAAGAGACCCAGTACTTC
D gene: NA; V gene: TRBV10-2; J gene: TRBJ1-1; clone size: NA; CDR3 protein: CASSDYGGLKAFF; CDR3 DNA: TGCGCCAGCAGTGATTATGGGGGACTTAAAGCTTTCTTT
D gene: NA; V gene: TRBV5-1; J gene: TRBJ1-1; clone size: few; CDR3 protein: CASSFNQVFPSAEAFF; CDR3 DNA: TGCGCCAGCAGCTTTAACCAGGTCTTCCCCTCGGCTGAAGCTTTCTTT
D gene: TRBD1; V gene: TRBV29-1; J gene: TRBJ2-1; clone size: few; CDR3 protein: CSVAVSGTGADEQFF; CDR3 DNA: TGCAGCGTTGCAGTTTCCGGGACAGGGGCGGATGAGCAGTTCTTC
D gene: NA; V gene: TRBV7-9; J gene: TRBJ1-2; clone size: NA; CDR3 protein: CASSLGDSNLNYGYTF; CDR3 DNA: TGTGCCAGCAGCTTAGGCGACAGCAATCTAAACTATGGCTACACCTTC
D gene: NA; V gene: TRBV12-3/TRBV12-4; J gene: TRBJ1-3; clone size: NA; CDR3 protein: CASSLTQGRNTIYF; CDR3 DNA: TGTGCCAGCAGTTTAACGCAGGGAAGAAACACCATATATTTT
D gene: TRBD2; V gene: TRBV3-1; J gene: TRBJ2-5; clone size: few; CDR3 protein: CASSPRLAGGSQETQYF; CDR3 DNA: TGTGCCAGCAGCCCACGCCTAGCGGGGGGCTCTCAAGAGACCCAGTACTTC
D gene: TRBD2; V gene: TRBV9; J gene: TRBJ2-5; clone size: few; CDR3 protein: CASSAHSGSKSYQETQYF; CDR3 DNA: TGTGCCAGCAGCGCCCATAGCGGGAGTAAATCTTACCAAGAGACCCAGTACTTC
D gene: TRBD1; V gene: TRBV13; J gene: TRBJ2-3; clone size: NA; CDR3 protein: CASSPGTGDYTDTQYF; CDR3 DNA: TGTGCCAGCAGCCCGGGGACAGGGGACTACACAGATACGCAGTATTTT
D gene: NA; V gene: TRBV20-1; J gene: TRBJ1-2; clone size: few; CDR3 protein: CSAVEPNYGYTF; CDR3 DNA: TGCAGTGCTGTCGAACCTAACTATGGCTACACCTTC
D gene: TRBD1; V gene: TRBV27; J gene: TRBJ2-2; clone size: few; CDR3 protein: CASNLAGQGNTGELFF; CDR3 DNA: TGTGCCAGCAACCTTGCGGGACAGGGGAACACCGGGGAGCTGTTTTTT
D gene: TRBD2; V gene: TRBV12-3/TRBV12-4; J gene: TRBJ2-5; clone size: NA; CDR3 protein: CASSWTSGVQETQYF; CDR3 DNA: TGTGCCAGCAGCTGGACTAGCGGGGTCCAAGAGACCCAGTACTTC